These 29 T cell receptor beta chains share one sample of origin, sequenced in a study of blood T cells in healthy people across ages (dated by TCRdb to about 2015). The library was built by means of 5' RACE. The data were produced on an Illumina HiSeq 2500. A second PCR of 7 to 11 cycles was performed with a sample-barcoded 5' primer and a J-beta primer mix. TCRdb's own reprocessing of the public reads used fastp at Q25 and MiXCR and kept productive beta chains. Each CDR3 protein appears once, grouped with its most common genes and DNA. The sample table holds some 1.7 million distinct CDR3 sequences, of which under 30% were seen once. 7.7% of the sample lies in the top ten. The sequenced material came from blood. Source of these receptors: a woman aged 25-40 years in good health.

This clonotype has at least ten counts. This rearrangement joins TRBV4-3 to TRBJ1-4, with D perhaps TRBD1 (5 bases). The V gene's germline CDR1 is LGHNA and CDR2 YSLEER. V lost 1 base and J 8 bases, leaving 17 bases between the germline ends. The CDR3 contains 16 residues. CDR3 nucleotides: TGCGCCAGCAGCCAAGGGGTCGGGACGGGAGGAGAAAAACTGTTTTTT. Translation: CASSQGVGTGGEKLFF.

V gene TRBV2 combines with J gene TRBJ1-6; D may be TRBD1 (5 bases). Germline CDR1 SNHLY, CDR2 FYNNEI. This CDR3 has 14 residues. V gave up 6 bases and J gave up 7 bases, with 13 bases separating them. The CDR3 DNA follows: TGTGCCAGCAGGGAGATAGGGGAGAATTCACCCCTCCACTTT. This codes for CASREIGENSPLHF.

This clonotype has a handful of counts. V usage is TRBV20-1 and J usage is TRBJ1-2; no definite D call. Germline CDR1 is DFQATT and CDR2 is SNEGSKA (reference sequence). The CDR3 loop spans 13 amino acids. Trimming shortened V by 0 bases and J by 3 bases, and 8 bases separated the two germline ends. The chain's CDR3 is CSARDRRDYGYTF. CDR3 coding DNA: TGCAGTGCTAGAGACAGAAGAGACTATGGCTACACCTTC.

The chain recombines TRBV5-4 with TRBJ2-5; D is unclear. This CDR3 is 13 amino acids long. V lost 1 base and J 4 bases, leaving 8 bases between the germline ends. CDR1 is SGHNT, CDR2 YYREEE, per germline (reference sequence). CDR3: CASSLSWGETQYF. DNA of the CDR3: TGTGCCAGCAGCTTGAGTTGGGGAGAGACCCAGTACTTC.

Comment on this clonotype: A read error may account for a junction end that differs from germline. V is TRBV30 and J is TRBJ2-7; the D gene is possibly TRBD2 (7 bases). Near its end, the DNA agrees better with TRBJ2-5, so the J call may be wrong. The CDR3 sequence is 14 residues long. From germline, CDR1 is GTSNPN and CDR2 SVGIG (reference sequence). The CDR3: CAWSLGGGQGTQYF. CDR3 coding DNA: TGTGCCTGGAGTTTGGGGGGGGGCCAAGGGACCCAGTACTTC.

This chain joins TRBV20-1 and TRBJ2-5; TRBD1 agrees at 11 bases. Germline V gene lookup returns CDR1 DFQATT and CDR2 SNEGSKA (reference sequence). CDR3 length equals 13 residues. The trim removed 6 bases at V and 4 bases at J, leaving 4 bases unmatched. CDR3 residues: CSAKGTGGETQYF. As DNA, the CDR3 is TGCAGTGCAAAGGGGACAGGGGGAGAGACCCAGTACTTC.

This clonotype has a handful of counts. The V call is TRBV6-4, the J call TRBJ1-1; 9 positions agree with TRBD1. The V gene's germline CDR1 is MRHNA and CDR2 SNTAGT. This CDR3 region has 16 residues. The V and J ends lost 0 bases and 11 bases, in that order; junction bases with no gene match: 13. The CDR3 reads CASSDSRDRARWGAFF. The CDR3, as DNA: TGTGCCAGCAGTGACTCGAGGGACAGGGCAAGGTGGGGTGCTTTCTTT.

V gene TRBV10-1 combines with J gene TRBJ1-1; D is uncertain. V lost 0 bases to trimming and J lost 8 bases, with 13 bases between them. The CDR3 is 14 residues long. Germline-derived CDR1 and CDR2 are WNHNN and SYGVQD (reference sequence). The chain's CDR3 is CASSESGELREAFF. Here the CDR3 DNA reads TGCGCCAGCAGTGAGTCCGGGGAGCTTAGGGAAGCTTTCTTT.

The chain has TRBV28 and TRBJ2-4; D ambiguous. Germline V lookup: CDR1 MDHEN, CDR2 SYDVKM. Trimming removed 2 bases at V and 1 base at J, with 18 bases between. The CDR3 covers 18 residues. This CDR3 reads CASSLRWAGPLAKNIQYF. CDR3 bases: TGTGCCAGCAGTTTAAGATGGGCAGGCCCCCTGGCCAAAAACATTCAGTACTTC.

This clonotype was detected only once. CDR3 sequence: CASSPENTQYF. As DNA, the CDR3 is TGTGCCAGCTCACCGGAGAATACGCAGTATTTT. The V call is TRBV18, the J call TRBJ2-3; no clear D. This CDR3 has 11 amino acids. Trimming took off 3 bases at V and 7 bases at J, with 5 bases between the two ends. Germline CDR1 is KGHSH and CDR2 is LQKENI.

Worth noting for this clonotype: One end of the junction does not line up with germline, which may come from a read error. This chain connects TRBV5-1 to TRBJ2-7; TRBD2 matches at 9 bases. Germline V lookup: CDR1 SGHRS, CDR2 YFSETQ. CDR3 size: 14 residues. CDR3 sequence: CTSSSVAGVYEQYF. The CDR3 region has the DNA TGCACCAGCAGCTCTGTAGCGGGGGTCTACGAGCAGTACTTC. The whole variable domain, remainder taken from reference TRBV5-1 and TRBJ2-7, is KAGVTQTPRYLIKTRGQQVTLSCSPISGHRSVSWYQQTPGQGLQFLFEYFSETQRNKGNFPGRFSGRQFSNSRSEMNVSTLELGDSALYLCTSSSVAGVYEQYFGPGTRLTVT.

The chain recombines TRBV5-1 with TRBJ1-2; TRBD1 might be the D (5 bases). CDR3 length: 18 amino acids. Between the trimmed V and J ends, which lost 1 base and 0 bases, there was a span of 19 bases. CDR1 is SGHRS and CDR2 is YFSETQ in the germline V gene. The chain's CDR3 is CASSLRSAGRGANYGYTF. In DNA, the CDR3 is TGCGCCAGCAGCTTGAGAAGCGCAGGGCGTGGAGCTAACTATGGCTACACCTTC.

This clonotype was counted between two and nine times. The chain is built from TRBV7-2 and TRBJ2-7, with D unresolved. The germline gives CDR1 SGHTA, CDR2 FQGNSA. V lost 3 bases and J 2 bases, leaving 11 bases between the germline ends. The CDR3 is made up of 14 amino acids. Here the CDR3 DNA reads TGTGCCAGCAGCTTCGCATCGAGCCCCTACGAGCAGTACTTC. Translation gives CASSFASSPYEQYF.

This chain links TRBV5-6 with TRBJ2-5; 15 positions match TRBD2. The CDR3 is 17 amino acids. Germline assignment: CDR1 SGHDT and CDR2 YYEEEE. V dropped 1 base and J dropped 2; count of bases not matched to a gene: 3. In DNA form, the CDR3 reads TGTGCCAGCAGCTTGTTGGGACTAGCGGGGGGACAAGAGACCCAGTACTTC. Its protein product is CASSLLGLAGGQETQYF.

This clonotype was seen repeatedly, ten times or more. The chain couples TRBV6-1 to TRBJ2-1; D is unclear. Germline V lookup: CDR1 MNHNS, CDR2 SASEGT. With 6 bases removed from V and 9 bases from J, the gap between germline ends came to 12 bases. The CDR3 is made up of 12 amino acids. The CDR3 loop is CASSVVGVEQFF. CDR3 DNA: TGTGCCAGCAGCGTAGTTGGAGTTGAGCAGTTCTTC.

This clonotype was observed many times. The CDR3 is CASSFRLAGVREQYF. DNA of the CDR3: TGTGCCAGCAGCTTCCGGCTAGCGGGAGTAAGGGAGCAGTACTTC. The rearrangement uses TRBV7-2 and TRBJ2-7, with 10 bases that match TRBD2. The trim removed 3 bases at V and 7 bases at J, leaving 9 bases unmatched. Germline-derived CDR1 and CDR2 are SGHTA and FQGNSA. This CDR3 has 15 amino acids.

For this clonotype: This sequence may be a read error, since a much larger clone differs from it by one base. The gene calls are TRBV5-5 and TRBJ2-1; 9 positions match TRBD2. Trimming at V came to 0 bases and at J to 8 bases, leaving 9 bases not matched to a gene. Germline lookup yields CDR1 SGHKS and CDR2 YYEKEE (reference sequence). CDR3 length equals 16 residues. The CDR3 spells CASSLGVAGAGDEQFF. The CDR3 coding sequence is TGTGCCAGCAGCTTGGGAGTAGCGGGGGCGGGGGATGAGCAGTTCTTC.

The rearrangement links TRBV5-1 to TRBJ2-2; no clear D gene. There are 18 residues in the CDR3. The germline CDR1 and CDR2 sequences are SGHRS and YFSETQ. V was cut by 4 bases and J by 0 bases, with 19 bases left in between. DNA for the CDR3: TGCGCCAGCAGCCCAGACGGCGGTGCAATAACGAACACCGGGGAGCTGTTTTTT. Its translation: CASSPDGGAITNTGELFF.

Regarding this clonotype: A much larger clone differs from this one at a single base, so this may be a read error. The chain joins TRBV20-1 to TRBJ2-1; D tentatively reads TRBD1 or TRBD2 (6 bases each). Matching the DNA end better, TRBJ2-7 makes the J call doubtful. CDR1 is DFQATT and CDR2 is SNEGSKA in the germline V gene (reference sequence). The CDR3 totals 18 residues. CDR3 amino acids: CSARSVGGPGGSYNEQYF. The DNA of the CDR3 is TGCAGTGCTAGATCCGTAGGGGGACCCGGGGGCTCCTACAATGAGCAGTACTTC.

Comments on this clonotype: A read error may explain this, as a much larger clone is one base away. The chain links TRBV29-1 to TRBJ2-5; the D call may be TRBD1 or TRBD2 (5 bases each). The CDR3 has 13 residues. Germline assignment: CDR1 SQVTM and CDR2 ANQGSEA. V was cut by 6 bases and J by 5 bases, with 16 bases left in between. The CDR3 coding sequence is TGCAGCGTAGAGACAGAGCGGCGGGAGACCCAGTACTTC. The encoded protein is CSVETERRETQYF. Drawing the rest from reference TRBV29-1 and TRBJ2-5, the complete variable domain is SAVISQKPSRDICQRGTSLTIQCQVDSQVTMMFWYRQQPGQSLTLIATANQGSEATYESGFVIDKFPISRPNLTFSTLTVSNMSPEDSSIYLCSVETERRETQYFGPGTRLLVL.

The gene calls are TRBV3-1 and TRBJ1-1, with 7 bases matching TRBD1. The CDR3 length is 12 residues. CDR1 and CDR2 from the germline V gene are LGHDT and YNNKEL (reference sequence). V dropped 4 bases and J dropped 7; count of bases not matched to a gene: 3. In DNA, the CDR3 is TGTGCCAGCAGCCGCGGACAGGTTGAAGCTTTCTTT. Translating gives CASSRGQVEAFF.

As for this clonotype: A much larger clone differs by one base, so this may be a read error. The chain links TRBV7-2 to TRBJ2-5; 7 nucleotides align to TRBD1. Germline CDR1 reads SGHTA; CDR2 reads FQGNSA. The CDR3 has 14 residues. The CDR3 sequence is CANSLQGKRETQYF. DNA for the CDR3: TGTGCCAACAGCCTACAGGGGAAGCGGGAGACCCAGTACTTC.

In this sample, this clonotype turned up many times. The rearrangement uses TRBV6-1 and TRBJ2-5; TRBD2 aligns across 9 bases. V was pared by 3 bases and J by 5 bases, with 7 bases of the junction left unmatched. The CDR3 contains 15 residues. Germline CDR1 MNHNS, CDR2 SASEGT. The CDR3 DNA sequence: TGTGCCAGCAGTGACATCCTAGCGGGACGGGAGACCCAGTACTTC. This codes for CASSDILAGRETQYF.

The chain uses TRBV12-3 or TRBV12-4 and TRBJ1-2, with D possibly TRBD1 on 5 matching bases. The V and J ends lost 5 bases and 4 bases respectively, with 14 bases between them. This CDR3 has 14 amino acids. DNA for the CDR3: TGTGCCAGCAGTCCTAGGGACGGTGGCTATGGCTACACCTTC. Translated, it gives CASSPRDGGYGYTF.

V gene TRBV20-1 combines with J gene TRBJ2-2; 7 bases are shared with TRBD1. The germline V gene has CDR1 DFQATT and CDR2 SNEGSKA (reference sequence). This CDR3 has 16 residues. The J segment lost 6 bases and the V segment lost 4 bases, leaving 14 bases of the junction unmatched. Here the CDR3 reads CSAIAGQVNTPGELFF. The CDR3 DNA is TGCAGTGCTATTGCAGGACAGGTCAATACGCCCGGGGAGCTGTTTTTT.

The V and J genes are TRBV7-9 and TRBJ1-1; possible D gene TRBD1, 5 bases. V was shortened by 2 bases and J by 6 bases, with 19 bases between the two germline ends. CDR1 is SEHNR and CDR2 is FQNEAQ in the germline V gene (reference sequence). The CDR3 totals 16 residues. The CDR3, as DNA: TGTGCCAGCAGCTTAAGGTCCGTCCAGGGCGGCGCTGAAGCTTTCTTT. The encoded protein is CASSLRSVQGGAEAFF.

This rearrangement joins TRBV7-9 to TRBJ2-5, with a possible D match to TRBD2 (6 bases). Per germline, CDR1 SEHNR and CDR2 FQNEAQ (reference sequence). This CDR3 is 15 amino acids long. V lost 5 bases to trimming and J lost 1 base, with 14 bases between them. The DNA for the CDR3 is TGTGCCAGCAGCGGAGCCGGGGGTGGCCAAGAGACCCAGTACTTC. Protein: CASSGAGGGQETQYF.

The chain links TRBV27 to TRBJ2-1; D is possibly TRBD1 (6 bases). Germline CDR1 reads MNHEY; CDR2 reads SMNVEV (reference sequence). The CDR3 loop spans 14 amino acids. The V and J ends lost 8 bases and 9 bases respectively, with 20 bases between them. CDR3 sequence: CASRISTGAGEQFF. For the CDR3, the DNA is TGTGCCAGCCGGATCTCGACAGGAGCTGGTGAGCAGTTCTTC.

This clonotype was seen more than once but under ten times. This chain joins TRBV20-1 and TRBJ1-5; a weak D match, TRBD1 (5 bases). V dropped 1 base and J dropped 2 bases, with 9 bases sitting between them. The CDR3 totals 14 residues. Germline-derived CDR1 and CDR2 are DFQATT and SNEGSKA (reference sequence). The CDR3 sequence: CSARGGSGNQPQHF. CDR3 DNA: TGCAGTGCTAGAGGGGGGTCTGGCAATCAGCCCCAGCATTTT.